The rows below give T cell receptor beta chains drawn from one sample of a study of blood T cell repertoires in COVID-19. The method was immunoSEQ multiplex PCR; TCRdb's version includes in-frame clones alone and lacks a portion of them. The sample records some 270,000 clones, 75% to 90% being singletons. What was sequenced was PBMCs or T cells enriched from blood (not recorded which). The receptor source for this set is a woman aged 40 to 49 who had recovered from COVID-19. Each CDR3 is given without its conserved first and last residue.

>TRBJ2-5|TRBV5-1
ASSYGLIQETQY
>TRBJ2-5|TRBV27
ASSFGGSGETQY
>TRBJ1-2|TRBV11-1
ASSAGPYGYT
>TRBJ1-2|TRBV6-5
ASRRTGNNYGYT
>TRBJ1-1|TRBV9
ASSVLGGTEAF
>TRBJ1-2|TRBV25-1
ASSEVRDRSNYGYT
>TRBJ1-5|TRBV19
ASSMNRGRIVNQPQH
>TRBJ2-1|TRBV19
ASSRLAGGRHNEQF
>TRBJ1-2|TRBV5-1
ASSLSLEGRGYT
>TRBJ1-1|TRBV9
ASSVELRTEAF
>TRBJ2-1|TRBV5-1
ASRRETLDEQF
>TRBJ2-3|TRBV2
ASNRQGTGTDTQY
>TRBJ1-2|TRBV5-1
AGRDYGYT
>TRBJ2-7|TRBV5-1
ASSWRAGPSYEQY
>TRBJ1-1|TRBV7-3
ASSAGGAEAF
>TRBJ1-2|TRBV30
AWSPGANYGYT
>TRBJ1-1|TRBV5-1
ASSLRALMNTEAF
>TRBJ1-5|TRBV12-3/TRBV12-4
ASSAGPRQPQH
>TRBJ2-1|TRBV7-2
ASSLAGTSGSLEQF
>TRBJ1-5|TRBV3-1/TRBV3-2
ASSQGGQGYNQPQH
>TRBJ1-5|TRBV5-1
ASSLGTGTRTNQPQH
>TRBJ2-7|TRBV5-1
ASSPGGAGTAFSYEQY
>TRBJ2-6|TRBV5-5
ASSLSHSGANVLT
>TRBJ2-6|TRBV5-1
ASSPPVGASGANVLT
>TRBJ1-1|TRBV29-1
SVMGQGDTEAF
>TRBJ2-1|TRBV30
AWSAGRYYNEQF
>TRBJ2-1|TRBV9
ASSPRPSAAFYNEQF
>TRBJ2-3|TRBV29-1
SLLETVTQY
>TRBJ1-2|TRBV12-3/TRBV12-4
ASSRGYNYGYT
>TRBJ2-1|TRBV4-1
ASSQPGQRVPNEQF
>TRBJ2-7|TRBV6-5
ASSSPSGISYEQY
>TRBJ1-2|TRBV6-5
ASSPDRNYGYT
>TRBJ1-2|TRBV5-1
ASRDITGTGGGYT
>TRBJ2-3|TRBV7-2
ASSFTGLAGGRDTQY
>TRBJ1-2|TRBV3-1/TRBV3-2
ASSQRGGSGYT
>TRBJ2-1|TRBV18
ASSSGTGGQNEQF
>TRBJ1-2|TRBV30
ASRGGGLRGYT
>TRBJ2-1|TRBV10-3
ATLDRGHEQF
>TRBJ1-2|TRBV6-5
ASARDSNGYT
>TRBJ1-5|TRBV15
ATSRRRDQPQH
>TRBJ1-3|TRBV19
ASSIIGQGRNTIY
>TRBJ2-6|TRBV30
ASRTGSGANVLT
>TRBJ1-3|TRBV6-1
ASSAREGRSGNTIY
>TRBJ1-3|TRBV5-1
ASSLTTGSKHWNTIY
>TRBJ2-2|TRBV5-1
ASSRGQQNTGELF
>TRBJ2-1|TRBV5-6
ASSDAGGPNEQF
>TRBJ2-2|TRBV5-1
ASSLTSGRTNTGELF
>TRBJ1-1|TRBV7-9
ASSLRQGANTEAF
>TRBJ1-2|TRBV2
ASSLQGEGGYT
>TRBJ2-7|TRBV15
ATSRDQGGSEQY
>TRBJ2-7|TRBV30
AWKNPIGTGTAYEQY